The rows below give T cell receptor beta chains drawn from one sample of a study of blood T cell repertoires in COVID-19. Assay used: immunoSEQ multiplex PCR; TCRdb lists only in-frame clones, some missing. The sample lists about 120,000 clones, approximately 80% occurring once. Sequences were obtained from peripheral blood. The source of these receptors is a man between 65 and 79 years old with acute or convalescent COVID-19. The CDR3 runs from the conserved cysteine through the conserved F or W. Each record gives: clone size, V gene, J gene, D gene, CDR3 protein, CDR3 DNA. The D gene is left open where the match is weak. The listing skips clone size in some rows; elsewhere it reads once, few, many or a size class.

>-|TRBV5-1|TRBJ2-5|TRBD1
CASSFGASTGGEETQYF
TGCGCCAGCAGCTTTGGAGCCTCGACAGGGGGGGAAGAGACCCAGTACTTC
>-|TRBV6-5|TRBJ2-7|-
CASSSTGWSEQYF
TGTGCCAGCAGCTCGACAGGCTGGAGCGAGCAGTACTTC
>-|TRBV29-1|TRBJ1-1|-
CSVGTATNTEAFF
TGCAGCGTTGGGACAGCTACGAACACTGAAGCTTTCTTT
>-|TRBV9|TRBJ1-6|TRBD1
CASSPRTGFYSPLHF
TGTGCCAGCAGCCCTAGGACAGGGTTTTATTCACCCCTCCACTTT
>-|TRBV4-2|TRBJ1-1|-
CASSHTDITEAFF
TGTGCCAGCAGCCATACGGACATTACTGAAGCTTTCTTT
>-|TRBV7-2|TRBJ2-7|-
CASSPPSPRYEQYF
TGTGCCAGCAGCCCTCCTAGCCCTCGCTACGAGCAGTACTTC
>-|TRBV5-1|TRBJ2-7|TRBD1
CASSLAGQGSYEQYF
TGCGCCAGCAGCTTGGCGGGACAGGGATCCTACGAGCAGTACTTC
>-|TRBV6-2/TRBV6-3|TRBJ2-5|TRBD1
CASSYIGQGWETQYF
TGTGCCAGCAGTTATATTGGACAGGGCTGGGAGACCCAGTACTTC
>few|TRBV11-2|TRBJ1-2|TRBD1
CAVTPPFRGRKSGYTF
TGTGCCGTTACCCCACCCTTCAGGGGGCGAAAGTCTGGCTACACCTTC
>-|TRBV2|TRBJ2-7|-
CASRDGGAPYEQYF
TGTGCCAGCAGGGATGGGGGGGCACCCTACGAGCAGTACTTC
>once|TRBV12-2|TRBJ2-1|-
CASRYLITTQDNEQFF
TGTGCAAGTCGTTACCTGATTACAACCCAAGACAATGAGCAGTTCTTC
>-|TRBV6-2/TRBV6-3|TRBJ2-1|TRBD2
CASSYAGGGNEQFF
TGTGCCAGCAGTTATGCGGGAGGAGGCAATGAGCAGTTCTTC
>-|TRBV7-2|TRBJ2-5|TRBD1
CASSLRGPEETQYF
TGTGCCAGCAGCTTAAGGGGGCCCGAAGAGACCCAGTACTTC
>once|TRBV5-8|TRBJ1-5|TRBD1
CASTSRSGQRGNQPQHF
TGTGCCAGCACCAGCCGATCGGGACAGAGGGGCAATCAGCCCCAGCATTTT
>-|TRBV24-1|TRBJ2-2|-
CATSDSTVNTGELFF
TGTGCCACCAGTGATTCGACTGTAAACACCGGGGAGCTGTTTTTT
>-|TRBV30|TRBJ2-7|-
CAWSAPHRSDNYEQYF
TGTGCCTGGAGTGCACCACACCGGAGTGATAATTACGAGCAGTACTTC
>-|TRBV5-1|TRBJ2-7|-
CASRSRTYEQYF
TGCGCCAGCAGGTCCAGAACCTACGAGCAGTACTTC
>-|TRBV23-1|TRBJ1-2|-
CASSHPDTERSPGYTF
TGCGCCAGCAGTCATCCCGACACAGAAAGGTCCCCTGGCTACACCTTC
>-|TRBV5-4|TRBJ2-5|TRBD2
CASSPNSGSETQYF
TGTGCCAGCAGCCCCAATAGCGGGAGCGAGACCCAGTACTTC
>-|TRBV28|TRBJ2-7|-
CASLSSSSYEQYF
TGTGCCAGCTTGAGCTCAAGCTCCTACGAGCAGTACTTC
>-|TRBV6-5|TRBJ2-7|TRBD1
CASSYGTGGVEQYF
TGTGCCAGCAGTTACGGGACAGGGGGCGTTGAGCAGTACTTC
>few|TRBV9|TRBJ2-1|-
CASSTRPDRRNEQFF
TGTGCCAGCAGCACGCGCCCTGACAGACGCAATGAGCAGTTCTTC
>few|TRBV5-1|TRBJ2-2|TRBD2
CASSFPAASGGSEELFF
TGCGCCAGCAGCTTTCCGGCCGCTAGCGGGGGGAGCGAGGAGCTGTTTTTT
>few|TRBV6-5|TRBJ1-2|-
CASSYAQVTFYGYTF
TGTGCCAGCAGTTACGCCCAGGTGACATTCTATGGCTACACCTTC
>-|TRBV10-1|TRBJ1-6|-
CASSEWGGRGLDSPLHF
TGCGCCAGCAGTGAGTGGGGCGGCAGGGGATTGGATTCACCCCTCCACTTT
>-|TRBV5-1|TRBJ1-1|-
CASSFTGGGTEAFF
TGCGCCAGCAGCTTCACGGGCGGGGGGACTGAAGCTTTCTTT
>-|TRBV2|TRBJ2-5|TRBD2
CASSELAGEETQYF
TGTGCCAGCAGTGAACTAGCGGGAGAAGAGACCCAGTACTTC
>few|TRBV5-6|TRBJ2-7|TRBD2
CASSPGLAYEQYF
TGTGCCAGCAGCCCGGGACTAGCTTACGAGCAGTACTTC
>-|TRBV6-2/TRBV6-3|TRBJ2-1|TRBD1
CASSYYRGTGSVF
TGTGCCAGCAGTTATTACCGCGGGACAGGTTCAGTCTTC
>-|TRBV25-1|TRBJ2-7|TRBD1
CASSDGQATYEQYF
TGTGCCAGCAGTGACGGACAGGCCACTTACGAGCAGTACTTC
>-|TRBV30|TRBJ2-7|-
CAWTNKQGSSYEQYF
TGTGCCTGGACAAACAAACAGGGAAGCTCCTACGAGCAGTACTTC
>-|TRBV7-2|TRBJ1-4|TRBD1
CASSFDRGGEKLFF
TGTGCCAGCAGCTTTGACAGGGGTGGGGAAAAACTGTTTTTT
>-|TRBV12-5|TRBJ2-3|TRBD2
CASGPGTSSDF
TGTGCTAGTGGCCCCGGGACTAGCTCTGATTTT
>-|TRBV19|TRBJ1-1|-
CASSWGGDMGTEAFF
TGTGCCAGTAGTTGGGGGGGCGATATGGGAACTGAAGCTTTCTTT
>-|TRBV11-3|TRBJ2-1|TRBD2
CASSLGTSGYNEQFF
TGTGCCAGCAGCTTAGGGACTAGCGGGTACAATGAGCAGTTCTTC
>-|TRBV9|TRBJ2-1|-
CASSVDTLRSDEQFF
TGTGCCAGCAGCGTAGATACTCTGAGGTCCGATGAGCAGTTCTTC
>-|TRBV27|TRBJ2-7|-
CASSPRQLSYEQYF
TGTGCCAGCAGTCCCAGACAGCTCTCCTACGAGCAGTACTTC
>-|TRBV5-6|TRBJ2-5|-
CASSLGGHNQETQYF
TGTGCCAGCAGCTTGGGGGGACATAACCAAGAGACCCAGTACTTC
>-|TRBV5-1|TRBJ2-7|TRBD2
CASSLVPREMAGYEQYF
TGCGCCAGCAGCTTGGTTCCGCGGGAGATGGCGGGCTACGAGCAGTACTTC
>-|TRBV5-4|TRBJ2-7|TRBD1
CASGGQNSYEQYF
TGTGCCAGCGGGGGACAGAACTCCTACGAGCAGTACTTC
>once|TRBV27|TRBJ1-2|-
CASSGLQGMDGYTF
TGTGCCAGCAGTGGCCTTCAGGGGATGGATGGCTACACCTTC
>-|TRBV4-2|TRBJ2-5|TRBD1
CASSQTTGTDYQETQYF
TGTGCCAGCAGCCAAACTACCGGGACAGACTATCAAGAGACCCAGTACTTC
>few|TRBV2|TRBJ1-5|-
CASSSGGNQPQHF
TGTGCCAGCAGTTCAGGGGGCAATCAGCCCCAGCATTTT
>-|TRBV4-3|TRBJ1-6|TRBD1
CASSQARTGGGSPLHF
TGCGCCAGCAGCCAAGCCCGGACAGGGGGTGGGTCACCCCTCCACTTT
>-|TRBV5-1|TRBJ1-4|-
CGTRGSPTTNEKLFF
TGCGGGACCCGGGGGTCTCCTACCACTAATGAAAAACTGTTTTTT
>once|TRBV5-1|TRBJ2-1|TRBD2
CASSLSSGTSADVKQFF
TGCGCCAGCAGCTTATCATCAGGGACTAGCGCCGACGTGAAGCAGTTCTTC
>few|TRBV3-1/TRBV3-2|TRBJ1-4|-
CASSQERRQLFF
TGTGCCAGCAGCCAAGAACGGCGGCAACTGTTTTTT
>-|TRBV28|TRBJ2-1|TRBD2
CASSRTSGARYNEQFF
TGTGCCAGCAGTAGGACTAGCGGGGCCCGTTACAATGAGCAGTTCTTC
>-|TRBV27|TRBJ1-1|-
CASSLKRSDTEAFF
TGTGCCAGCAGTTTAAAGAGGTCGGATACTGAAGCTTTCTTT
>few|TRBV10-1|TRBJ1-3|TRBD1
CASSGTGGRLDSGNTIYF
TGCGCCAGCAGTGGGACAGGGGGCCGGCTGGACTCTGGAAACACCATATATTTT
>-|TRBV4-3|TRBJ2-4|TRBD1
CASSQLQGAKNIQYF
TGCGCCAGCAGCCAGCTACAGGGGGCCAAAAACATTCAGTACTTC
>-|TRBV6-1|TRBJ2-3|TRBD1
CASSELLGTEADTQYF
TGTGCCAGCAGTGAGTTGTTAGGGACAGAGGCAGATACGCAGTATTTT
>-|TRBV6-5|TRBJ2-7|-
CATRGGVSPYEQYF
TGTGCCACCAGGGGGGGGGTATCTCCCTACGAGCAGTACTTC
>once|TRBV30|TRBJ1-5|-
CAWSAGQSSNQPQHF
TGTGCCTGGAGCGCCGGACAGAGTAGCAATCAGCCCCAGCATTTT
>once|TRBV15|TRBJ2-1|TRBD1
CATSRGTGGPNEQFF
TGTGCCACCAGCAGAGGGACAGGGGGGCCCAATGAGCAGTTCTTC